A single sample gave rise to the 8 T cell receptor beta chains below, sequenced in a study of blood T cell repertoires in COVID-19. Some clones are missing from TCRdb's copy, which holds only in-frame ones; the method was immunoSEQ multiplex PCR. Here the sample spans roughly 200,000 clones, around 83% being singletons. Specimen: PBMCs or T cells enriched from blood (not recorded which). The receptors were gathered from a woman aged 40 to 55 in a cohort exposed to, infected with or recovered from COVID-19 (not recorded which).

V usage is TRBV7-2 and J usage is TRBJ1-2, with 8 bases lining up with TRBD1. Looked up from germline, CDR1 is SGHTA and CDR2 is FQGNSA. The V segment lost 5 bases and the J segment 3 bases; nucleotides outside the gene matches: 8. The CDR3 totals 15 residues. Here the CDR3 reads CASSPGTGQDYGYTF. Written as DNA, the CDR3 is TGTGCCAGCAGCCCAGGGACAGGCCAGGACTATGGCTACACCTTC.

The rearrangement joins TRBV5-4 to TRBJ2-3; a weak D match, TRBD2 (5 bases). Germline-derived CDR1 and CDR2 are SGHNT and YYREEE (reference sequence). The germline V and J ends were trimmed by 5 bases and 5 bases, with 9 bases remaining between them. The CDR3 is 12 amino acids. The CDR3 DNA sequence: TGTGCCAGCAGTCGGGCGGGAGATACGCAGTATTTT. Protein: CASSRAGDTQYF.

The chain employs TRBV12-3 or TRBV12-4 and TRBJ2-4; D is perhaps TRBD2 (5 bases). V lost 4 bases, J lost 8 bases, and 12 bases lay in between. CDR3 size: 13 residues. The CDR3 sequence is CASSSRWRDIQYF. The CDR3 DNA follows: TGTGCCAGCAGTTCCCGGTGGCGGGACATTCAGTACTTC.

The rearrangement uses TRBV4-1 and TRBJ2-1, with 9 bases identical to TRBD2. This CDR3 has 16 amino acids. With V trimmed by 0 bases and J by 4 bases, 4 bases remained unmatched. Germline lookup yields CDR1 MGHRA and CDR2 YSYEKL. The CDR3 sequence is CASSQDRLAGYNEQFF. The CDR3 DNA is TGCGCCAGCAGCCAAGATAGGCTAGCGGGGTACAATGAGCAGTTCTTC.

The sample holds one count of this clone. The V and J genes are TRBV7-6 and TRBJ2-1; the match to TRBD2 covers 9 bases. Per germline, CDR1 SGHVS and CDR2 FNYEAQ. The CDR3 has 15 amino acids. After removal of 4 bases from V and 7 bases from J, the junction contained 8 bases not matched to a gene. The CDR3 sequence is CASSSRRRGGNEQFF. In DNA, the CDR3 is TGTGCCAGCAGCTCGAGGAGGCGGGGGGGGAATGAGCAGTTCTTC.

J is TRBJ1-6 and V is TRBV7-8; D remains unclear. V lost 2 bases to trimming and J lost 0 bases, with 11 bases between them. Germline CDR1 SGHVS, CDR2 FQNEAQ. CDR3 size: 17 residues. The CDR3 nucleotides are TGTGCCAGCAGCTTATATTATCCGAGCTCCTATAATTCACCCCTCCACTTT. It yields the protein CASSLYYPSSYNSPLHF.

The V gene is TRBV15, the J gene TRBJ1-1; D unclear. Germline values: CDR1 LNHNV, CDR2 YYDKDF (reference sequence). The V and J ends lost 0 bases and 0 bases respectively, with 8 bases between them. The CDR3 covers 15 residues. CDR3 nucleotides: TGTGCCACCAGCAGAGAACGAGGGATGAACACTGAAGCTTTCTTT. Translation: CATSRERGMNTEAFF. The full variable domain, its missing parts supplied by reference TRBV15 and TRBJ1-1, is DAMVIQNPRYQVTQFGKPVTLSCSQTLNHNVMYWYQQKSSQAPKLLFHYYDKDFNNEADTPDNFQSRRPNTSFCFLDIRSPGLGDTAMYLCATSRERGMNTEAFFGQGTRLTVV.

The sample holds one count of this clone. The genes are TRBV20-1 and TRBJ2-7; possibly TRBD1 for D (6 bases). Germline CDR1 DFQATT, CDR2 SNEGSKA (reference sequence). This CDR3 is built from 11 residues. V lost 5 bases and J 4 bases, leaving 9 bases between the germline ends. The CDR3: CSARQDYEQYF. The DNA of the CDR3 is TGCAGTGCTCGACAGGATTACGAGCAGTACTTC.